Below are 25 T cell receptor beta chains sequenced from a single sample in a study of T cell responses to AZD1222 COVID-19 vaccine. Profiled with immunoSEQ multiplex PCR; TCRdb holds only in-frame clones, not every one. The repertoire consists of tens of thousands of clones, with 87% occurring once and the leading ten covering around a tenth. Source: peripheral blood, taken 28 days after the second AZD1222 dose. The receptors originated from an adult who received the AZD1222 COVID-19 vaccine.

The genes are TRBV7-9 and TRBJ1-2, with a possible D match to TRBD1 (5 bases). Germline lookup yields CDR1 SEHNR and CDR2 FQNEAQ (reference sequence). V lost 5 bases to trimming and J lost 6 bases, with 16 bases between them. CDR3 length equals 14 residues. The CDR3 loop is CASSPPWDADGYTF. CDR3 nucleotide sequence: TGTGCCAGCAGCCCCCCCTGGGACGCGGATGGCTACACCTTC.

The chain uses TRBV27 and TRBJ1-2; possibly TRBD1 for D (6 bases). The ends were cut back, 6 bases at V and 4 bases at J, with 12 bases in the middle. The CDR3 extends over 13 amino acids. CDR1 is MNHEY, CDR2 SMNVEV, per germline (reference sequence). CDR3 nucleotide sequence: TGTGCCAGCAGAAGGACAGAGCGCTATGGCTACACCTTC. Amino acid sequence: CASRRTERYGYTF.

J is TRBJ1-5 and V is TRBV4-3; D is uncertain. CDR3 length equals 15 residues. Per the germline V gene, CDR1 is LGHNA and CDR2 is YSLEER. Trimming took off 1 base at V and 4 bases at J, with 11 bases between the two ends. In DNA form, the CDR3 reads TGCGCCAGCAGCCAAGCTTTAGGGTCAAATCAGCCCCAGCATTTT. Its protein is CASSQALGSNQPQHF.

The chain links TRBV5-1 to TRBJ2-4; D gene ambiguous. Germline V gives CDR1 SGHRS, CDR2 YFSETQ. The CDR3 is 16 residues long. V gave up 0 bases and J gave up 0 bases, with 10 bases separating them. The CDR3 here is CASSLGQLLAKNIQYF. Written as DNA, the CDR3 is TGCGCCAGCAGCTTGGGGCAGCTTCTAGCCAAAAACATTCAGTACTTC.

This clone was found once. The chain's CDR3 is CSARDGDVRYF. Written as DNA, the CDR3 is TGCAGTGCTAGAGATGGGGACGTTCGCTACTTC. The rearrangement joins TRBV20-1 to TRBJ2-5; D is perhaps TRBD1 or TRBD2 (5 bases each). Trimming stripped 0 bases from V and 14 bases from J, with 13 bases between. The CDR3 covers 11 residues. CDR1 DFQATT and CDR2 SNEGSKA come from the germline V gene (reference sequence).

The chain couples TRBV27 to TRBJ2-7; D is possibly TRBD2 (6 bases). CDR1 is MNHEY and CDR2 is SMNVEV in the germline V gene (reference sequence). The CDR3 runs to 15 residues. The germline V and J ends were trimmed by 8 bases and 2 bases, with 19 bases remaining between them. The CDR3 DNA sequence: TGTGCCAGCGTGGGTGCGGGACGGGAGCCCTACGAGCAGTACTTC. Protein sequence: CASVGAGREPYEQYF.

V gene TRBV19 combines with J gene TRBJ2-5; 9 nucleotides match TRBD2. This CDR3 is 15 amino acids long. Unmatched junction bases numbered 9, after V lost 6 bases and J lost 4 bases. In germline, CDR1 is LNHDA, CDR2 SQIVND (reference sequence). The CDR3 region is CASRSGGPRGETQYF. In DNA form, the CDR3 reads TGTGCCAGTAGGAGCGGGGGGCCGAGAGGAGAGACCCAGTACTTC.

The rearrangement uses TRBV27 and TRBJ2-3; either TRBD1 or TRBD2 may fit D (7 bases each). Germline V gives CDR1 MNHEY, CDR2 SMNVEV (reference sequence). Trimming took 6 bases from V and 6 from J, leaving 22 bases between them. This CDR3 comprises 16 residues. This CDR3 reads CASSSGEGARSDTQYF. CDR3 sequence (DNA): TGTGCCAGCAGCTCGGGGGAGGGGGCGAGGAGCGATACGCAGTATTTT.

The CDR3 spells CASSLGPTGSYEQYF. DNA of the CDR3: TGTGCCAGCAGCTTAGGTCCAACAGGCTCCTACGAGCAGTACTTC. This rearrangement joins TRBV13 to TRBJ2-7; a possible D gene is TRBD1 (5 bases). The germline gives CDR1 PRHDT, CDR2 FYEKMQ (reference sequence). The CDR3 extends over 15 amino acids. Trimming removed 0 bases from V and 0 bases from J, with 9 bases in between. The whole variable domain, remainder taken from reference TRBV13 and TRBJ2-7, is AAGVIQSPRHLIKEKRETATLKCYPIPRHDTVYWYQQGPGQDPQFLISFYEKMQSDKGSIPDRFSAQQFSDYHSELNMSSLELGDSALYFCASSLGPTGSYEQYFGPGTRLTVT.

This clone came up a few times. The chain uses TRBV3-1 (or the pseudogene TRBV3-2) and TRBJ2-7; 9 nucleotides align to TRBD2. Trimming removed 5 bases from V and 6 bases from J; junction bases left unmatched: 8. The germline V gene encodes CDR1 LGHDT and CDR2 YNNKEL (reference sequence). CDR3 size: 14 residues. DNA for the CDR3: TGTGCCAGCAGCTCACCGGGACTAGCAGGCGAGCAGTACTTC. Encoded protein: CASSSPGLAGEQYF.

This clone was observed a few times. The chain is built from TRBV6-5 and TRBJ2-1; TRBD2 agrees at 8 bases. The germline CDR1 and CDR2 sequences are MNHEY and SVGAGI. The CDR3 length is 15 residues. The ends lost 7 bases at V and 0 bases at J; junction bases unmatched: 5. CDR3 nucleotide sequence: TGTGCCAGCAATTCCGGGGGGGCCTCCTACAATGAGCAGTTCTTC. Translation gives CASNSGGASYNEQFF.

The rearrangement uses TRBV5-1 and TRBJ2-1; D is possibly TRBD2 (5 bases). The CDR3 totals 15 residues. Germline CDR1 and CDR2: SGHRS and YFSETQ. Trimming removed 4 bases at V and 0 bases at J, with 11 bases between. This CDR3 reads CASSPDGSSYNEQFF. CDR3 in DNA: TGCGCCAGCAGCCCGGATGGGAGCTCCTACAATGAGCAGTTCTTC.

The chain combines TRBV5-4 with TRBJ1-5; D gene uncertain. The CDR3 is 15 amino acids. Germline V gene data show CDR1 as SGHNT and CDR2 as YYREEE (reference sequence). V was pared by 0 bases and J by 1 base, with 8 bases between. The CDR3 loop reads CASSLGLGSNQPQHF. As DNA, the CDR3 is TGTGCCAGCAGCTTGGGGCTGGGGAGCAATCAGCCCCAGCATTTT.

CDR3 sequence: CASSYSLGQSYEQYF. In nucleotides, the CDR3 is TGTGCCAGCAGTTACTCCTTGGGCCAATCCTACGAGCAGTACTTC. The V gene is TRBV6-5, the J gene TRBJ2-7; D ambiguous. Germline CDR1 and CDR2: MNHEY and SVGAGI. V shed 0 bases and J shed 1 base, with 10 bases lying between them. The CDR3 is 15 residues long.

The gene calls are TRBV11-2 and TRBJ1-6, with 8 positions matching TRBD1. The junction had 11 bases not matched to a gene; V was cut back by 5 bases and J by 8 bases. Germline V gene lookup returns CDR1 SGHAT and CDR2 FQNNGV. CDR3 length equals 16 residues. The CDR3 reads CASSDSGQGRYSPLHF. The CDR3 region has the DNA TGTGCCAGCAGCGATAGTGGACAGGGCCGGTATTCACCCCTCCACTTT.

Written as DNA, the CDR3 is TGTGCCAGCAGCCCGGACAGGGGGAACGAGCAGTACTTC. Its translation: CASSPDRGNEQYF. The rearrangement joins TRBV12-3 or TRBV12-4 to TRBJ2-7; TRBD1 matches at 10 bases. The CDR3 contains 13 residues. The junction had 4 bases not matched to a gene; V was cut back by 6 bases and J by 5 bases.

The rearrangement links TRBV2 to TRBJ2-3; D might be TRBD1 (6 bases). Germline V gives CDR1 SNHLY, CDR2 FYNNEI. V was shortened by 11 bases and J by 5 bases, with 20 bases between the two germline ends. The CDR3 is 14 residues long. CDR3: CASGIQGREDTQYF. CDR3 DNA: TGTGCCTCCGGGATACAGGGAAGAGAAGATACGCAGTATTTT.

This clone turned up a few times. The V call is TRBV7-9, the J call TRBJ1-2, with 10 bases matching TRBD1. This CDR3 has 14 residues. The V segment lost 5 bases and the J segment 7 bases; nucleotides outside the gene matches: 7. Germline-derived CDR1 and CDR2 are SEHNR and FQNEAQ (reference sequence). CDR3 nucleotides: TGTGCCAGCAGCAAGGACAGGGGGGTGCGTGGCTACACCTTC. It translates to CASSKDRGVRGYTF.

This clone was observed a single time. The chain has TRBV11-2 and TRBJ2-7; TRBD1 aligns across 10 bases. Germline loops: CDR1 SGHAT, CDR2 FQNNGV. V was pared by 3 bases and J by 2 bases, with 7 bases of the junction left unmatched. The CDR3 contains 16 residues. The CDR3 DNA is TGTGCCAGCAGCTTCGCCACCGGGACAGGGGCCTACGAGCAGTACTTC. Its translation: CASSFATGTGAYEQYF.

This chain connects TRBV2 to TRBJ1-6; D gene uncertain. Between the trimmed V and J ends, which lost 6 bases and 9 bases, there was a span of 15 bases. Germline CDR1 and CDR2: SNHLY and FYNNEI. The length of the CDR3 is 14 residues. CDR3 in amino acids: CASRLPGSPSPLHF. DNA of the CDR3: TGTGCCAGCAGGCTCCCGGGCAGCCCTTCACCCCTCCACTTT. The full variable domain, with the rest looked up from reference TRBV2 and TRBJ1-6, is EPEVTQTPSHQVTQMGQEVILRCVPISNHLYFYWYRQILGQKVEFLVSFYNNEISEKSEIFDDQFSVERPDGSNFTLKIRSTKLEDSAMYFCASRLPGSPSPLHFGNGTRLTVT.

The chain couples TRBV21-1 to TRBJ2-4; TRBD1, the table's D call, was not compared with the DNA. TRBV21-1 is listed as a pseudogene. This CDR3 is built from 16 residues. CDR3 bases: TGTGCCAGCAGCATAGAGGGGGCCCTAGCCAAAAACATTCAGTACTTC. Translated: CASSIEGALAKNIQYF.

The rearrangement uses TRBV3-1 (or the pseudogene TRBV3-2) and TRBJ2-2; 7 nucleotides line up with TRBD2. V dropped 4 bases and J dropped 7; count of bases not matched to a gene: 6. The CDR3 is 14 amino acids. CDR1 LGHDT and CDR2 YNNKEL come from the germline V gene (reference sequence). The CDR3 DNA reads TGTGCCAGCAGCCCCCAAGCGGGGATCGGGGAGCTGTTTTTT. Translated, it gives CASSPQAGIGELFF.

This clone was picked up a small number of times. This chain joins TRBV7-2 and TRBJ2-3; D not resolved. V lost 1 base, J lost 5 bases, and 13 bases lay in between. Germline lookup yields CDR1 SGHTA and CDR2 FQGNSA. The CDR3 extends over 15 amino acids. CDR3 sequence (DNA): TGTGCCAGCAGCTTAGTCTCGGGTTCAGGAGATACGCAGTATTTT. It yields the protein CASSLVSGSGDTQYF.

The rearrangement uses TRBV5-1 and TRBJ2-5; possibly TRBD1 for D (6 bases). CDR1 and CDR2 from the germline V gene are SGHRS and YFSETQ. The CDR3 spans 14 residues. V lost 3 bases and J lost 5, with 14 bases in between. The chain's CDR3 is CASSSTGFRETQYF. The CDR3 DNA reads as TGCGCCAGCAGCTCCACAGGGTTCCGGGAGACCCAGTACTTC.

This clone is a singleton in its sample. CDR3 residues: CASSPSQGAAAGELFF. In DNA form, the CDR3 reads TGTGCCAGCTCACCATCACAGGGGGCAGCGGCCGGGGAGCTGTTTTTT. The V and J genes are TRBV18 and TRBJ2-2, with TRBD1 identical over 9 bases. The germline V gene has CDR1 KGHSH and CDR2 LQKENI. This CDR3 is built from 16 residues. Trimming took 2 bases from V and 6 from J; bases not matched to a gene: 7.